Detailed here is one T cell receptor (beta chain). Its antigen is not known. Generated by immunoSEQ multiplex PCR, the TCRdb table keeps only in-frame clones and is missing some. The table has tens of thousands of clones, about 89% seen once. The source of the sample is a study of graft-versus-host responses after intestinal transplantation. The CDR3 consists of 14 residues. V dropped 2 bases and J dropped 8 bases, with 15 bases sitting between them. Germline values: CDR1 PRHDT, CDR2 FYEKMQ (reference sequence). The origin of this receptor is a human donor who received an intestinal transplant. The chain is built from TRBV13 and TRBJ1-2, with TRBD1 as a possible D gene (5 bases). The source material was unstimulated CD8+ T cells sorted from spleen or lymph node cells, sampled before intestinal transplant. CDR3 amino acids: CASSLTLRGDGYTF. The CDR3 nucleotides are TGTGCCAGCAGCTTAACCCTTAGAGGGGACGGCTACACCTTC.